The clone carrying this T cell receptor beta chain has just a few counts. The junction differs from germline at one of its ends, possibly a read error. Extracted total RNA amounted to at least 5.5 micrograms for each sample. This sample was taken from a study of blood T cells in healthy people across ages. A second PCR, run for roughly 7 to 12 cycles, used a sample-barcoded 5' primer plus a J-beta primer mix. TCRdb analysed the 5' RACE reads with MiXCR anew, one entry per CDR3 protein. The data contain roughly 1,700,000 distinct CDR3 sequences, 28% of them singletons. Germline CDR1 is DFQATT and CDR2 is SNEGSKA (reference sequence). The CDR3 sequence is 11 residues long.

The TCR was taken from a young woman in good health. This chain links TRBV20-1 with TRBJ2-3; D uncertain. Sequences were obtained from blood. For the CDR3, the DNA is TGCAATGCTAGTGGGGAAGATACGCAGTATTTT. This encodes CNASGEDTQYF.